What follows are 31 T cell receptor beta chains derived from one specimen sequenced in a study of T cell responses to AZD1222 COVID-19 vaccine. Assay used: immunoSEQ multiplex PCR; TCRdb lists only in-frame clones, some missing. The data show some 200,000 clones, with approximately 92% seen just once and about 10% held by the top ten. The sample in question was peripheral blood, obtained on day 0 of AZD1222 vaccination. Receptor source: an adult in good health.

A single count supports this clone. The chain uses TRBV3-1 (or the pseudogene TRBV3-2) and TRBJ1-4; the D is unclear. CDR1 and CDR2 from the germline V gene are LGHDT and YNNKEL (reference sequence). CDR3 size: 13 residues. V was trimmed by 4 bases and J by 6 bases, leaving 9 bases between them. The CDR3 here is CASSLAPHEKLFF. In DNA form, the CDR3 reads TGTGCCAGCAGCCTCGCTCCCCATGAAAAACTGTTTTTT.

This clone was observed once. This chain links TRBV27 with TRBJ2-2; no clear D. V gave up 4 bases and J gave up 2 bases, with 8 bases separating them. This CDR3 has 14 residues. The germline gives CDR1 MNHEY, CDR2 SMNVEV (reference sequence). Here the CDR3 reads CASSSVLNTGELFF. CDR3 bases: TGTGCCAGCAGTTCCGTTCTTAACACCGGGGAGCTGTTTTTT.

The gene calls are TRBV6-5 and TRBJ1-3; D remains unclear. V was trimmed by 0 bases and J by 4 bases, leaving 13 bases between them. The germline V gene has CDR1 MNHEY and CDR2 SVGAGI. The CDR3 spans 16 residues. Written as DNA, the CDR3 is TGTGCCAGCAGTTACTCTCCTCCTGGGCTGGGAAACACCATATATTTT. Protein sequence: CASSYSPPGLGNTIYF.

The chain has TRBV6-1 and TRBJ1-1; D is unclear. The CDR3 length is 12 residues. Trimming shortened V by 3 bases and J by 6 bases, and 8 bases separated the two germline ends. CDR1 is MNHNS and CDR2 is SASEGT in the germline V gene. This CDR3 is CASSESSAEAFF. CDR3 DNA: TGTGCCAGCAGTGAGAGTTCGGCTGAAGCTTTCTTT.

A remark on this clone: This sample includes further DNA sequences coding for the same CDR3. V is TRBV4-1 and J is TRBJ1-1; D is perhaps TRBD1 (6 bases). Germline V gene sequence: CDR1 MGHRA, CDR2 YSYEKL. The CDR3 runs to 15 residues. The germline V and J ends were trimmed by 0 bases and 0 bases, with 8 bases remaining between them. In nucleotides, the CDR3 is TGCGCCAGCAGCCAAGAGGGGGGCTTGAACACTGAAGCTTTCTTT. Amino acid sequence: CASSQEGGLNTEAFF.

The chain uses TRBV7-9 and TRBJ1-1, with 8 bases aligning to TRBD1. The CDR3 is made up of 14 amino acids. V dropped 4 bases and J dropped 1; count of bases not matched to a gene: 2. CDR1 and CDR2 from the germline V gene are SEHNR and FQNEAQ (reference sequence). For the CDR3, the DNA is TGTGCCAGCAGCTCGGGACAGGAGAACACTGAAGCTTTCTTT. Translation: CASSSGQENTEAFF.

The CDR3 reads CASSFDRSYGYTF. The DNA for the CDR3 is TGCGCCAGCAGTTTCGACCGGTCCTATGGCTACACCTTC. V is TRBV5-1 and J is TRBJ1-2; no clear D gene. Germline values: CDR1 SGHRS, CDR2 YFSETQ. The length of the CDR3 is 13 residues. The V end was cut by 5 bases, the J end by 4 bases, with 12 bases between.

The chain is built from TRBV18 and TRBJ2-3; possible D gene TRBD1, 7 bases. Trimming stripped 6 bases from V and 13 bases from J, with 14 bases between. The CDR3 loop spans 11 amino acids. Per the germline V gene, CDR1 is KGHSH and CDR2 is LQKENI. The CDR3 here is CASSQGEVEYF. DNA for the CDR3: TGTGCCAGCTCCCAGGGGGAGGTGGAGTATTTT.

The sample holds one count of this clone. The chain employs TRBV12-3 or TRBV12-4 and TRBJ2-3; D uncertain. V was pared by 3 bases and J by 7 bases, with 8 bases between. This CDR3 is 12 amino acids long. The CDR3 protein is CASSFGRNTQYF. CDR3 nucleotide sequence: TGTGCCAGCAGTTTTGGGCGAAATACGCAGTATTTT.

The gene calls are TRBV11-2 and TRBJ2-7; maybe TRBD2 (6 bases). This CDR3 has 15 amino acids. The V end lost 2 bases, the J end lost 4 bases, and 15 bases lay between the germline ends. Germline CDR1 SGHAT, CDR2 FQNNGV. In DNA, the CDR3 is TGTGCCAGCAGCTTATGGGACTCCCTGGCGTACGAGCAGTACTTC. Protein product: CASSLWDSLAYEQYF. The variable domain in full, with the rest retrieved from reference TRBV11-2 and TRBJ2-7, is EAGVAQSPRYKIIEKRQSVAFWCNPISGHATLYWYQQILGQGPKLLIQFQNNGVVDDSQLPKDRFSAERLKGVDSTLKIQPAKLEDSAVYLCASSLWDSLAYEQYFGPGTRLTVT.

The chain employs TRBV19 and TRBJ1-3; the D is unclear. With 10 bases removed from V and 2 bases from J, the gap between germline ends came to 15 bases. The CDR3 consists of 14 residues. Germline CDR1 LNHDA, CDR2 SQIVND (reference sequence). CDR3 sequence (DNA): TGTGCCACTCTACTAGGAGGAACTGGAAACACCATATATTTT. Amino acid sequence: CATLLGGTGNTIYF.

This clone has only one observation. The CDR3 protein is CASSYRGQANYGYTF. The CDR3 bases are TGTGCCAGCAGTTACCGCGGACAGGCTAACTATGGCTACACCTTC. The V gene is TRBV6-5, the J gene TRBJ1-2; 7 bases are a match to TRBD1. V gave up 2 bases and J gave up 0 bases; unmatched junction bases: 3. Per the germline V gene, CDR1 is MNHEY and CDR2 is SVGAGI. This CDR3 comprises 15 residues.

The genes are TRBV12-5 and TRBJ2-6; D not resolved. In germline, CDR1 is LGHNT, CDR2 FRNRAP. This CDR3 is 14 amino acids long. The V end lost 5 bases, the J end lost 8 bases, and 13 bases lay between the germline ends. CDR3 sequence reads: CASGLDEWTNVLTF. CDR3 in DNA: TGTGCTAGTGGTCTGGACGAGTGGACCAACGTCCTGACTTTC.

The CDR3 DNA follows: TGTGCCAGCAGCCAATCCCGCGGACAGAGACGGAACACCGGGGAGCTGTTTTTT. It translates to CASSQSRGQRRNTGELFF. The genes are TRBV4-2 and TRBJ2-2; perhaps TRBD1 as D (6 bases). The V end lost 2 bases, the J end lost 1 base, and 17 bases lay between the germline ends. This CDR3 has 18 residues. Germline CDR1 reads LGHNA; CDR2 reads YNFKEQ.

The rearrangement uses TRBV3-1 (or the pseudogene TRBV3-2) and TRBJ1-1; 8 positions match TRBD1. The CDR3 is 13 residues long. The V gene's germline CDR1 is LGHDT and CDR2 YNNKEL (reference sequence). Losses at the gene ends were 4 bases for V and 9 bases for J; bases not matched to a gene: 7. The CDR3 sequence: CASSPGDRGKAFF. As DNA, the CDR3 is TGTGCCAGCAGCCCAGGTGACAGGGGAAAAGCTTTCTTT.

J is TRBJ2-3 and V is TRBV11-3; unclear D gene. The V gene's germline CDR1 is SGHNT and CDR2 YENEEA. This CDR3 spans 14 amino acids. V was pared by 5 bases and J by 2 bases, with 11 bases between. CDR3 nucleotide sequence: TGTGCCAGCAGCCTCGGACGGCACACAGATACGCAGTATTTT. It translates to CASSLGRHTDTQYF.

This chain connects TRBV18 to TRBJ2-3; D unresolved. The ends were cut back, 2 bases at V and 2 bases at J, with 8 bases in the middle. Germline V CDR1 and CDR2: KGHSH, LQKENI. CDR3 length: 14 amino acids. Here the CDR3 reads CASSPKRITDTQYF. CDR3 DNA: TGTGCCAGCTCACCAAAGCGCATCACAGATACGCAGTATTTT.

V usage is TRBV7-9 and J usage is TRBJ2-5; TRBD1 agrees at 7 bases. The CDR3 loop spans 13 amino acids. The J segment lost 10 bases and the V segment lost 5 bases, leaving 10 bases of the junction unmatched. From germline, CDR1 is SEHNR and CDR2 FQNEAQ (reference sequence). CDR3 region: CASSPGGQRRQYF. The CDR3 DNA is TGTGCCAGCAGCCCAGGGGGACAGAGGCGCCAGTACTTC.

The chain combines TRBV27 with TRBJ1-1, with a weak D call TRBD1 (5 bases). Per the germline V gene, CDR1 is MNHEY and CDR2 is SMNVEV (reference sequence). Trimming took 6 bases from V and 8 from J, leaving 16 bases between them. The CDR3 contains 13 residues. The CDR3 sequence: CASSPDRQGEAFF. For the CDR3, the DNA is TGTGCCAGCAGCCCAGATCGCCAGGGCGAAGCTTTCTTT.

This sequence joins TRBV3-1 (or the pseudogene TRBV3-2) and TRBJ2-7; 7 bases line up with TRBD1. Germline CDR1 and CDR2: LGHDT and YNNKEL (reference sequence). CDR3 length: 15 residues. V lost 3 bases, J lost 3 bases, and 8 bases stayed unmatched. The CDR3 DNA reads as TGTGCCAGCAGCCAGACAGGGAATTCGTTCTACGAGCAGTACTTC. Amino acid sequence: CASSQTGNSFYEQYF.

This clone was observed once. The genes are TRBV6-5 and TRBJ1-6; tentatively, D is TRBD1 (6 bases). Germline V lookup: CDR1 MNHEY, CDR2 SVGAGI. The V end lost 6 bases, the J end lost 7 bases, and 16 bases lay between the germline ends. CDR3 size: 15 residues. In DNA, the CDR3 is TGTGCCAGCAGCCAACAGGGAAAACCGAATTCACCCCTCCACTTT. Its translation is CASSQQGKPNSPLHF.

The genes are TRBV4-1 and TRBJ2-1; the D gene is possibly TRBD1 (7 bases). The CDR3 has 17 residues. Trimming shortened V by 0 bases and J by 7 bases, and 19 bases separated the two germline ends. Per the germline V gene, CDR1 is MGHRA and CDR2 is YSYEKL. Here the CDR3 reads CASSQDLAGGWLNEQFF. The CDR3 DNA sequence: TGCGCCAGCAGCCAAGATCTCGCAGGGGGGTGGTTAAATGAGCAGTTCTTC.

The rearrangement uses TRBV5-6 and TRBJ1-2; 9 nucleotides agree with TRBD1. This CDR3 contains 16 residues. Germline trimming cut 1 base from V and 8 bases from J; bases unmatched to any gene: 12. CDR1 SGHDT and CDR2 YYEEEE come from the germline V gene. In nucleotides, the CDR3 is TGTGCCAGCAGCTTGCTCACGGGACAGGGCAGAATCGGCTACACCTTC. It encodes CASSLLTGQGRIGYTF.

This clone was seen only once. CDR3 in amino acids: CASSSPWTSGTANTGELFF. In DNA, the CDR3 is TGTGCCAGCAGCTCCCCGTGGACTAGCGGGACCGCGAACACCGGGGAGCTGTTTTTT. The V gene is TRBV7-2, the J gene TRBJ2-2, with 12 nucleotides matching TRBD2. Looked up from germline, CDR1 is SGHTA and CDR2 is FQGNSA. This CDR3 has 19 amino acids. V lost 4 bases, J lost 0 bases, and 9 bases stayed unmatched.

The genes are TRBV28 and TRBJ2-1; possible D gene TRBD2, 5 bases. This CDR3 contains 12 residues. Trimming removed 5 bases from V and 7 bases from J, with 9 bases in between. Per the germline V gene, CDR1 is MDHEN and CDR2 is SYDVKM. In nucleotides, the CDR3 is TGTGCCAGCAGTCTAACGGGGAATGAGCAGTTCTTC. Translation gives CASSLTGNEQFF.

This chain joins TRBV15 and TRBJ1-4; D call uncertain. Germline V CDR1 and CDR2: LNHNV, YYDKDF (reference sequence). CDR3 length equals 18 residues. Trimming took 3 bases from V and 7 from J, leaving 24 bases between them. The CDR3: CATSSRERWTEAGEKLFF. The CDR3 DNA reads as TGTGCCACCAGCAGCCGCGAACGGTGGACCGAAGCAGGTGAAAAACTGTTTTTT.

CDR3 sequence reads: CATSRGENTEAFF. CDR3 in DNA: TGTGCCACCAGCAGAGGAGAGAACACTGAAGCTTTCTTT. The rearrangement joins TRBV15 to TRBJ1-1, with D hard to call. V dropped 1 base and J dropped 1 base, with 4 bases sitting between them. There are 13 residues in the CDR3. CDR1 LNHNV and CDR2 YYDKDF come from the germline V gene (reference sequence).

DNA of the CDR3: TGTGCCAGCAGCTTAGTCGCGGGGATCTATGGCTACACCTTC. Translated, it gives CASSLVAGIYGYTF. J is TRBJ1-2 and V is TRBV11-2; D gene unclear. The CDR3 loop spans 14 amino acids. The ends were cut back, 1 base at V and 4 bases at J, with 10 bases in the middle. Germline lookup yields CDR1 SGHAT and CDR2 FQNNGV.

The J gene is TRBJ2-3, the V gene TRBV25-1, with a tentative D call TRBD2 (6 bases). With 7 bases removed from V and 8 bases from J, the gap between germline ends came to 10 bases. CDR3 size: 11 residues. Germline CDR1 and CDR2: MGHDK and SYGVNS. The CDR3 loop reads CASTLASTQYF. Here the CDR3 DNA reads TGTGCCAGCACTCTAGCGAGTACGCAGTATTTT.

CDR3 DNA sequence: TGTGCCAGCAGTGACCAACAGGGGGATACGCAGTATTTT. Translated, it gives CASSDQQGDTQYF. The rearrangement links TRBV6-4 to TRBJ2-3; 7 bases match TRBD1. The CDR3 has 13 residues. Germline CDR1 MRHNA, CDR2 SNTAGT. V was clipped by 2 bases and J by 6 bases; unmatched bases: 2.

This clone was counted a single time. J is TRBJ2-7 and V is TRBV28, with D perhaps TRBD2 (6 bases). Trimming stripped 6 bases from V and 0 bases from J, with 12 bases between. CDR1 and CDR2 from the germline V gene are MDHEN and SYDVKM. This CDR3 has 14 residues. CDR3 amino acids: CASRSSSDSYEQYV. For the CDR3, the DNA is TGTGCCAGCAGGTCATCTAGCGACTCCTACGAGCAGTACGTC.